What follows are 18 T cell receptor beta chains derived from one specimen sequenced in a study of blood T cells in healthy people across ages. A second about 7 to 11 cycle PCR used barcoded and J-beta primers. MiXCR, applied by TCRdb to the 5' RACE reads, yields one record per CDR3 protein. Of approximately 830,000 distinct CDR3 sequences in the sample, around 62% were seen once. Sequenced material: blood. The source of these receptors is a man under 40 in good health.

This clonotype was detected once. CDR3 in amino acids: CASSPPDTTNEQFF. The CDR3 DNA follows: TGTGCCAGCTCACCACCGGACACCACCAATGAGCAGTTCTTC. The V call is TRBV18, the J call TRBJ2-1; possibly TRBD1 for D (5 bases). With 0 bases removed from V and 6 bases from J, the gap between germline ends came to 9 bases. The length of the CDR3 is 14 residues. Germline loops: CDR1 KGHSH, CDR2 LQKENI.

The gene calls are TRBV29-1 and TRBJ2-3; TRBD2 is a possible D gene (5 bases). The CDR3 spans 14 residues. V gave up 6 bases and J gave up 8 bases, with 21 bases separating them. Per the germline V gene, CDR1 is SQVTM and CDR2 is ANQGSEA. The CDR3 loop is CSVPKTWSGITQYF. The CDR3 nucleotides read TGCAGCGTCCCAAAAACATGGAGCGGAATTACGCAGTATTTT.

V is TRBV25-1 and J is TRBJ1-2; D is undetermined. Trimming cost V 3 bases and J 7 bases, with 12 bases left between them. From germline, CDR1 is MGHDK and CDR2 SYGVNS. The CDR3 runs to 13 residues. CDR3 region: CASSDNFRRGYTF. The CDR3 region has the DNA TGTGCCAGCAGTGACAATTTCAGGCGTGGCTACACCTTC.

The genes are TRBV7-9 and TRBJ2-3, with 10 bases matching TRBD2. Looked up from germline, CDR1 is SEHNR and CDR2 is FQNEAQ (reference sequence). CDR3 length: 17 residues. V trimming: 5 bases; J trimming: 1 base; junction bases outside the gene matches: 9. In DNA, the CDR3 is TGTGCCAGCAGCCCTCCGAGCGGGGGGGGTCGCACAGATACGCAGTATTTT. Translating gives CASSPPSGGGRTDTQYF.

The genes are TRBV12-3 or TRBV12-4 and TRBJ1-4, with 7 bases that match TRBD1. Trimming removed 5 bases from V and 8 bases from J; junction bases left unmatched: 8. The CDR3 loop spans 14 amino acids. The CDR3, as DNA: TGTGCCAGCAGTCCAACAGGGGTCCAGGAAAAACTGTTTTTT. This encodes CASSPTGVQEKLFF.

This chain connects TRBV12-3 or TRBV12-4 to TRBJ1-2; possibly TRBD1 for D (6 bases). CDR3 length: 13 amino acids. With 5 bases removed from V and 4 bases from J, the gap between germline ends came to 11 bases. Here the CDR3 DNA reads TGTGCCAGCAGTACACAGGGTCCCTATGGCTACACCTTC. The encoded protein is CASSTQGPYGYTF.

The J gene is TRBJ2-4, the V gene TRBV28; a possible D gene is TRBD1 (6 bases). V dropped 10 bases and J dropped 5 bases, with 9 bases sitting between them. Germline CDR1 reads MDHEN; CDR2 reads SYDVKM. This CDR3 comprises 11 residues. The CDR3 nucleotides read TGTGCCATTGCAGGGGAAAACATTCAGTACTTC. This translates into CAIAGENIQYF.

The chain has TRBV4-2 and TRBJ2-1; 11 bases are shared with TRBD2. The CDR3 consists of 18 residues. Germline CDR1 and CDR2: LGHNA and YNFKEQ. The V segment lost 0 bases and the J segment 8 bases; nucleotides outside the gene matches: 12. In nucleotides, the CDR3 is TGTGCCAGCAGCCAAGATGGCCTTCTAGCGGGGGGTAGGGATGAGCAGTTCTTC. Translation gives CASSQDGLLAGGRDEQFF.

This chain connects TRBV20-1 to TRBJ1-4, with D perhaps matching TRBD1 (5 bases). CDR3 length equals 12 residues. Germline V lookup: CDR1 DFQATT, CDR2 SNEGSKA (reference sequence). V was cut by 8 bases and J by 8 bases, with 15 bases left in between. CDR3 protein: CSTSAGAEKLFF. Here the CDR3 DNA reads TGCAGTACTTCCGCCGGGGCGGAAAAACTGTTTTTT.

This clonotype was seen a handful of times. J is TRBJ2-5 and V is TRBV29-1; D uncertain. The CDR3 contains 12 residues. V was cut by 7 bases and J by 10 bases, with 19 bases left in between. Germline V gene sequence: CDR1 SQVTM, CDR2 ANQGSEA. CDR3 sequence reads: CSGETGNWGQYF. CDR3 nucleotide sequence: TGCAGCGGGGAAACTGGGAATTGGGGCCAGTACTTC.

The chain recombines TRBV7-9 with TRBJ2-7; D unresolved. This CDR3 is built from 12 residues. The V gene lost 4 bases and the J gene lost 5 bases, with 9 bases spanning the gap. Per the germline V gene, CDR1 is SEHNR and CDR2 is FQNEAQ (reference sequence). The CDR3 sequence: CASSSIQDEQYF. CDR3 nucleotide sequence: TGTGCCAGCAGCTCAATTCAAGACGAGCAGTACTTC.

This clonotype has a handful of counts. The V and J genes are TRBV6-2 or TRBV6-3 and TRBJ2-1; 7 positions match TRBD2. V shed 7 bases and J 4 bases; nucleotides not matched to a gene: 7. Germline-derived CDR1 and CDR2 are MNHEY and SVGEGT. The CDR3 runs 14 residues. The CDR3 sequence: CASNFLAEYNEQFF. DNA for the CDR3: TGTGCCAGCAACTTCCTAGCGGAGTACAATGAGCAGTTCTTC.

This clonotype was seen just once. This chain connects TRBV18 to TRBJ1-2; D remains unclear. Germline V CDR1 and CDR2: KGHSH, LQKENI. V lost 5 bases, J lost 10 bases, and 14 bases lay in between. This CDR3 comprises 12 residues. In nucleotides, the CDR3 is TGTGCCAGCTCATCGGAAAGCGAGGACTACACCTTC. It yields the protein CASSSESEDYTF.

The chain has TRBV3-1 and TRBJ1-6; D unclear. This CDR3 contains 13 residues. V lost 3 bases and J 7 bases, leaving 7 bases between the germline ends. In germline, CDR1 is LGHDT, CDR2 YNNKEL (reference sequence). The CDR3 here is CASSQGTNSPLHF. Here the CDR3 DNA reads TGTGCCAGCAGCCAGGGTACGAATTCACCCCTCCACTTT.

This clonotype was seen a few times. The rearrangement uses TRBV7-3 and TRBJ2-1, with D unresolved. The CDR3 has 14 residues. CDR1 and CDR2 from the germline V gene are SGHTA and FQGTGA. Trimming cost V 1 base and J 5 bases, with 9 bases left between them. CDR3 nucleotide sequence: TGTGCCAGCAGCTTAATGGCCAGCCACAATGAGCAGTTCTTC. Amino acid sequence: CASSLMASHNEQFF.

The gene calls are TRBV7-6 and TRBJ2-1, with D perhaps matching TRBD2 (5 bases). V dropped 2 bases and J dropped 4 bases, with 15 bases sitting between them. Germline CDR1 and CDR2: SGHVS and FNYEAQ. The CDR3 has 16 residues. The CDR3 nucleotides are TGTGCCAGCAGCTTACCAGAGCGGCGACTTTACAATGAGCAGTTCTTC. Its translation is CASSLPERRLYNEQFF.

The J gene is TRBJ2-3, the V gene TRBV13, with 9 nucleotides matching TRBD1. J was trimmed by 8 bases and V by 4 bases; bases with no gene match: 13. Per the germline V gene, CDR1 is PRHDT and CDR2 is FYEKMQ (reference sequence). This CDR3 has 16 amino acids. The CDR3 is CASSSTGTGQRVTQYF. The CDR3 DNA follows: TGTGCCAGCAGCTCAACCGGGACAGGGCAGCGGGTTACGCAGTATTTT.

The chain combines TRBV2 with TRBJ2-3; 8 nucleotides line up with TRBD1. Trimming cost V 6 bases and J 2 bases; bases outside gene matches: 10. Germline CDR1 and CDR2: SNHLY and FYNNEI. The CDR3 consists of 16 residues. DNA of the CDR3: TGTGCCAGCAGCGTCCCGCAGGGGGCCCACACAGATACGCAGTATTTT. Its translation: CASSVPQGAHTDTQYF. Full variable domain (remainder filled in from reference TRBV2 and TRBJ2-3): EPEVTQTPSHQVTQMGQEVILRCVPISNHLYFYWYRQILGQKVEFLVSFYNNEISEKSEIFDDQFSVERPDGSNFTLKIRSTKLEDSAMYFCASSVPQGAHTDTQYFGPGTRLTVL.